This T cell receptor beta chain was observed in a study of T cell clones after liver transplantation. Turning to the study itself: In this trial, immunosuppression withdrawal was attempted within 2 years of liver transplant. Third-party-reactive TCRbeta sequences from pre-transplant mixed lymphocyte reactions served as antigen-independent comparators. HCV positivity affected three of eight recipients; the rest lacked autoimmune or viral indications.

Using immunoSEQ multiplex PCR, the repertoire was profiled, and TCRdb retains in-frame clones only, with some absent. The top ten hold approximately 1% of the sample, which has 55,000 to 75,000 clones, 80% to 95% seen once. V shed 2 bases, J shed 6 bases, and the junction held 7 bases outside the gene matches. This CDR3 is built from 15 residues. The V gene's germline CDR1 is SGHVS and CDR2 FQNEAQ. This receptor was identified in a human patient who received a liver transplant. Some T cells here may be from the graft donor. The sequences come from CD4+ T cells from blood, collected approximately 25 months after liver transplant. The chain has TRBV7-8 and TRBJ2-7; 10 nucleotides match TRBD1. DNA for the CDR3: TGTGCCAGCAGCTTAACCCCCGGGACAGGGGTCGAGCAGTACTTC. Its protein product is CASSLTPGTGVEQYF.